This T cell receptor beta chain was obtained from a study of blood T cell repertoires in COVID-19. Across the study: Spain, Italy and the United States supplied samples that represented acute and convalescent COVID-19. PBMCs, B-cell-depleted T cells, or T cells provided the cDNA or gDNA that made up the material.

J gave up 6 bases and V 7 bases, and 9 bases lay outside the gene matches. This CDR3 comprises 14 residues. Per germline, CDR1 MDHEN and CDR2 SYDVKM. Seattle-derived patients entered the study during active infection and were followed longitudinally. This clone was observed once. Authors' data handling: Estimation of nucleated cell counts was performed using reference gene primer amplification. Sequencing was performed with immunoSEQ multiplex PCR; in TCRdb, only in-frame clones are kept and a portion is missing. The DNA gave D and trimming, while V, J and clone size come from that table. Of about 80,000 clones listed, roughly 85% are singletons.

What was sequenced was peripheral blood. The rearrangement joins TRBV28 to TRBJ2-1; TRBD2 aligns across 7 bases. The TCR originated in a man aged 50 to 60 with COVID-19, enrolled during active disease. CDR3 bases: TGTGCCAGCAACCCAGCGGGATTGGGCAATGAGCAGTTCTTC. This encodes CASNPAGLGNEQFF.